Included here is one T cell receptor beta chain sequence, with context. The antigen remains unidentified. Over several immunoSEQ plates, each subset's genomic DNA was distributed in even portions. When replicate PCRs were run on sorted subsets, they used 200 to 250 ng DNA, about 30,000 T cell genomes. The data were produced by immunoSEQ multiplex PCR, yet TCRdb's version contains in-frame clones alone and is incomplete. The sample includes hundreds of thousands of clones, about 96% seen only once; the top ten take approximately 0.12%. CD45RO-negative cells were positively selected for CCR7, leaving out terminally differentiated effector memory CD45RA+ cells. The sample originates from a study of shared clonotypes between healthy human individuals. Study-level findings and limits: The study found lower generation probabilities in non-shared clonotypes than in those shared by all four donors.

This CDR3 contains 13 residues. Looked up from germline, CDR1 is SEHNR and CDR2 is FQNEAQ (reference sequence). Between the trimmed V and J ends, which lost 4 bases and 2 bases, there was a span of 8 bases. Sequencing was performed on naive CD8+ T cells sorted from blood. The sequence came from a woman aged 30 to 39 in good health. The chain couples TRBV7-9 to TRBJ1-1; D not certain. The CDR3 is CASSSLQNTEAFF. The CDR3 DNA follows: TGTGCCAGCAGCTCCCTCCAAAACACTGAAGCTTTCTTT.